This T cell receptor beta chain is drawn from a study of spatial heterogeneity in lung cancer. Overall study context: For the average unique TCR and UMI combination, more than nine occurrences appeared in raw reads. Study-level points and caveats: Blood carried ubiquitous expanded tumor TCRs more at resection than follow-up.

The study tagged each TCR cDNA molecule with a unique molecular identifier. One entry per CDR3 protein, called by TCRdb with MiXCR from the 5' RACE reads. In the table there are roughly 17,000 distinct CDR3 sequences, about a fifth of which are singletons. From germline, CDR1 is SGHVS and CDR2 FQNEAQ. The CDR3 covers 15 residues. J gave up 2 bases and V 5 bases, and 5 bases lay outside the gene matches. The time point denotes: sample taken at primary tumor resection. The study sequenced unsorted whole RNA from tumor, nontumor lung or frozen PBMC. This clonotype occurred a few times. Its antigen is unidentified.

This material consisted of PBMCs, taken at surgery. This sequence originates from a male donor with early-stage non-small cell lung cancer. The chain is built from TRBV7-8 and TRBJ2-7; TRBD1 aligns across 11 bases. CDR3 in DNA: TGTGCCAGCAGCGTGGGGACAGGGGGGACCTACGAGCAGTACTTC. Its protein is CASSVGTGGTYEQYF. Full variable domain (rest looked up from reference TRBV7-8 and TRBJ2-7): GAGVSQSPRYKVAKRGQDVALRCDPISGHVSLFWYQQALGQGPEFLTYFQNEAQLDKSGLPSDRFFAERPEGSVSTLKIQRTQQEDSAVYLCASSVGTGGTYEQYFGPGTRLTVT.